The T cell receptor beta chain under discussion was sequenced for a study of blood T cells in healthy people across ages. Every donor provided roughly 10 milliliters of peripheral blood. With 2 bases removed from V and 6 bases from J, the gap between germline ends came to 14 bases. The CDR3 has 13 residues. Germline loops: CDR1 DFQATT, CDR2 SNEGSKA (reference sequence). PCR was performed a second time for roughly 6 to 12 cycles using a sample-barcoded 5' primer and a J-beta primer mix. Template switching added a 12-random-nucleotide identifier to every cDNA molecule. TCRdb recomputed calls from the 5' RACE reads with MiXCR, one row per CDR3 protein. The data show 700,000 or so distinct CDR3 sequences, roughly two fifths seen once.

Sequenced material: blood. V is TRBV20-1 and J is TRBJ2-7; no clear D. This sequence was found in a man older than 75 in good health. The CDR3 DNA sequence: TGCAGTGCTAGACGTGGCGAAAACAGCGAGCAGTACTTC. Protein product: CSARRGENSEQYF.